These T cell receptor beta chains were read from a single sample in a study of T-cell memory formation after mild COVID-19. TCRdb passed the 5' RACE reads through MiXCR, listing each CDR3 protein once. The data show 560,000 or so distinct CDR3 sequences, around 16% seen once. Sequenced sample: PBMCs or a T cell subset sorted from them (not recorded which). All receptors come from an adult woman who had mild COVID-19 (a few samples of this study predate the infection). Cell type and time point are not known. Both conserved end residues are part of each CDR3. The order of the fields is J gene, clone size, D gene, V gene, CDR3 protein, CDR3 DNA. D genes are given only for firm matches. Clone size is shown for a subset of rows, as once, few, many or a class of expanded clone.

j_gene: TRBJ1-1; abundance: -; d_gene: TRBD1; v_gene: TRBV6-6; CDR3aa: CASSYFGTGVEAFF; CDR3nt: TGTGCCAGCAGTTACTTCGGGACAGGGGTTGAAGCTTTCTTT
j_gene: TRBJ2-1; abundance: few; d_gene: -; v_gene: TRBV6-6; CDR3aa: CASSRTGLEGFF; CDR3nt: TGTGCCAGCAGCAGAACAGGGTTAGAAGGGTTCTTC
j_gene: TRBJ2-5; abundance: -; d_gene: TRBD2; v_gene: TRBV27; CDR3aa: CASTPGGPQETQYF; CDR3nt: TGTGCCAGCACTCCGGGAGGGCCGCAAGAGACCCAGTACTTC
j_gene: TRBJ2-7; abundance: many; d_gene: -; v_gene: TRBV5-1; CDR3aa: CASSQTGFYEQYF; CDR3nt: TGCGCCAGCAGCCAGACAGGATTCTACGAGCAGTACTTC
j_gene: TRBJ2-5; abundance: -; d_gene: TRBD2; v_gene: TRBV7-9; CDR3aa: CASGSSGTTQETQYF; CDR3nt: TGTGCCAGCGGATCCTCCGGGACTACCCAAGAGACCCAGTACTTC
j_gene: TRBJ2-3; abundance: -; d_gene: -; v_gene: TRBV7-9; CDR3aa: CASSPTDTDTQYF; CDR3nt: TGTGCCAGCAGCCCAACCGATACAGATACGCAGTATTTT
j_gene: TRBJ2-1; abundance: many; d_gene: -; v_gene: TRBV5-5; CDR3aa: CASSLELGGVNEQFF; CDR3nt: TGTGCCAGCAGCTTGGAACTAGGTGGAGTCAATGAGCAGTTCTTC
j_gene: TRBJ2-1; abundance: few; d_gene: -; v_gene: TRBV7-6; CDR3aa: CASSSSGGDTVEQFF; CDR3nt: TGTGCCAGCAGCTCCTCTGGGGGCGATACTGTTGAGCAGTTCTTC
j_gene: TRBJ2-7; abundance: -; d_gene: -; v_gene: TRBV6-2/TRBV6-3; CDR3aa: CATRFVQGPSYEQYF; CDR3nt: TGTGCCACCCGGTTCGTACAGGGACCTTCCTACGAGCAGTACTTC
j_gene: TRBJ2-7; abundance: few; d_gene: -; v_gene: TRBV4-1; CDR3aa: CASSQAYEDEQYF; CDR3nt: TGCGCCAGCAGCCAAGCTTATGAGGACGAGCAGTACTTC
j_gene: TRBJ1-2; abundance: -; d_gene: -; v_gene: TRBV14; CDR3aa: CASSPLTTATNYGYTF; CDR3nt: TGTGCCAGCAGCCCCCTCACGACAGCCACCAACTATGGCTACACCTTC
j_gene: TRBJ1-3; abundance: -; d_gene: -; v_gene: TRBV3-1; CDR3aa: CASSPSFGAGNTIYF; CDR3nt: TGTGCCAGCAGCCCATCTTTTGGAGCTGGAAACACCATATATTTT
j_gene: TRBJ2-3; abundance: few; d_gene: -; v_gene: TRBV13; CDR3aa: CASSPTRGGDTQYF; CDR3nt: TGTGCCAGCAGCCCAACTAGAGGAGGAGATACGCAGTATTTT
j_gene: TRBJ2-7; abundance: few; d_gene: -; v_gene: TRBV29-1; CDR3aa: CSVEGLAGMDEQYF; CDR3nt: TGCAGCGTGGAGGGACTGGCCGGCATGGACGAGCAGTACTTC
j_gene: TRBJ1-1; abundance: few; d_gene: -; v_gene: TRBV29-1; CDR3aa: CSVGPGPMNTEAFF; CDR3nt: TGCAGCGTTGGACCCGGGCCGATGAACACTGAAGCTTTCTTT
j_gene: TRBJ1-1; abundance: -; d_gene: -; v_gene: TRBV11-3; CDR3aa: CASSLRARGTEAFF; CDR3nt: TGTGCCAGCAGCTTAAGGGCCCGGGGCACTGAAGCTTTCTTT
j_gene: TRBJ1-2; abundance: few; d_gene: TRBD1; v_gene: TRBV4-1; CDR3aa: CASSPPTGGISSGGYTF; CDR3nt: TGCGCCAGCAGTCCACCTACAGGGGGCATTTCTTCGGGTGGCTACACCTTC
j_gene: TRBJ2-3; abundance: few; d_gene: -; v_gene: TRBV27; CDR3aa: CASSLDRRLSTDTQYF; CDR3nt: TGTGCCAGCAGTTTAGATAGAAGGCTTAGCACAGATACGCAGTATTTT
j_gene: TRBJ2-3; abundance: -; d_gene: TRBD1; v_gene: TRBV3-1; CDR3aa: CASSQGTGGTDTQYF; CDR3nt: TGTGCCAGCAGCCAGGGCACAGGGGGAACAGATACGCAGTATTTT
j_gene: TRBJ2-1; abundance: many; d_gene: -; v_gene: TRBV7-9; CDR3aa: CASRRRAGESSEQFF; CDR3nt: TGTGCCAGCAGAAGAAGAGCGGGCGAGTCCAGTGAGCAGTTCTTC
j_gene: TRBJ2-1; abundance: -; d_gene: -; v_gene: TRBV6-2/TRBV6-3; CDR3aa: CASSYQTREPYRF; CDR3nt: TGTGCCAGCAGTTACCAGACCCGGGAGCCCTACCGCTTC
j_gene: TRBJ2-1; abundance: -; d_gene: -; v_gene: TRBV7-9; CDR3aa: CASSSTRPNEQFF; CDR3nt: TGTGCCAGCAGCTCCACCCGCCCTAATGAGCAGTTCTTC
j_gene: TRBJ2-3; abundance: -; d_gene: -; v_gene: TRBV5-6; CDR3aa: CASSRTTTDTQYF; CDR3nt: TGTGCCAGCAGCCGAACCACCACAGATACGCAGTATTTT
j_gene: TRBJ1-1; abundance: few; d_gene: -; v_gene: TRBV7-9; CDR3aa: CASSNMGVATEAFF; CDR3nt: TGTGCCAGCAGCAATATGGGGGTCGCCACTGAAGCTTTCTTT
j_gene: TRBJ1-2; abundance: -; d_gene: TRBD1; v_gene: TRBV5-1; CDR3aa: CASSLGDSYGYTF; CDR3nt: TGCGCCAGCAGCTTAGGGGACAGCTATGGCTACACCTTC
j_gene: TRBJ2-3; abundance: -; d_gene: TRBD2; v_gene: TRBV14; CDR3aa: CASSSGLAGGKLLSTDTQYF; CDR3nt: TGTGCCAGCAGCTCCGGACTAGCGGGGGGGAAATTGTTGAGCACAGATACGCAGTATTTT
j_gene: TRBJ2-3; abundance: -; d_gene: -; v_gene: TRBV10-3; CDR3aa: CATSLGELVTDTQYF; CDR3nt: TGTGCCACTTCCTTGGGGGAGTTGGTTACAGATACGCAGTATTTT
j_gene: TRBJ2-6; abundance: -; d_gene: TRBD2; v_gene: TRBV24-1; CDR3aa: CATSDATSGGFSGANVLTF; CDR3nt: TGTGCCACCAGTGATGCCACTAGCGGGGGTTTCTCTGGGGCCAACGTCCTGACTTTC
j_gene: TRBJ2-7; abundance: many; d_gene: -; v_gene: TRBV15; CDR3aa: CATSREGSGRDLSYEQYF; CDR3nt: TGTGCCACCAGCAGAGAAGGGAGCGGGCGGGACCTCTCCTACGAGCAGTACTTC
j_gene: TRBJ2-1; abundance: -; d_gene: TRBD1; v_gene: TRBV12-3/TRBV12-4; CDR3aa: CASSPAGTGFKQFF; CDR3nt: TGTGCCAGCAGTCCCGCGGGGACAGGCTTTAAGCAGTTCTTC
j_gene: TRBJ1-5; abundance: few; d_gene: -; v_gene: TRBV3-1; CDR3aa: CASSQRGSGQNQPQHF; CDR3nt: TGTGCCAGCAGCCAGAGAGGGTCAGGGCAAAATCAGCCCCAGCATTTT
j_gene: TRBJ1-5; abundance: -; d_gene: TRBD1; v_gene: TRBV12-3/TRBV12-4; CDR3aa: CASQPSDRVQPQHF; CDR3nt: TGTGCCAGCCAACCGTCGGACAGGGTTCAGCCCCAGCATTTT
j_gene: TRBJ2-3; abundance: few; d_gene: -; v_gene: TRBV5-6; CDR3aa: CASSSDTGPHDGTDTQYF; CDR3nt: TGTGCCAGCAGCTCTGATACCGGGCCACACGATGGAACAGATACGCAGTATTTT
j_gene: TRBJ2-5; abundance: -; d_gene: TRBD1; v_gene: TRBV6-5; CDR3aa: CASTRQGFQETQYF; CDR3nt: TGTGCCAGCACCAGACAGGGATTCCAAGAGACCCAGTACTTC
j_gene: TRBJ2-1; abundance: -; d_gene: TRBD2; v_gene: TRBV6-5; CDR3aa: CASRSGRGSYNEQFF; CDR3nt: TGTGCCAGCCGTAGCGGGAGGGGCTCCTACAATGAGCAGTTCTTC
j_gene: TRBJ2-3; abundance: -; d_gene: TRBD1; v_gene: TRBV24-1; CDR3aa: CATSDGQGAADTQYF; CDR3nt: TGTGCCACCAGTGACGGACAGGGGGCCGCAGATACGCAGTATTTT
j_gene: TRBJ2-2; abundance: few; d_gene: -; v_gene: TRBV29-1; CDR3aa: CSVATDTNTGELFF; CDR3nt: TGCAGCGTCGCGACAGATACGAACACCGGGGAGCTGTTTTTT
j_gene: TRBJ1-2; abundance: -; d_gene: -; v_gene: TRBV2; CDR3aa: CASSESFGNYGYTF; CDR3nt: TGTGCCAGCAGTGAATCCTTTGGTAACTATGGCTACACCTTC
j_gene: TRBJ2-1; abundance: few; d_gene: -; v_gene: TRBV7-3; CDR3aa: CASSSGLGGAEQFF; CDR3nt: TGTGCCAGCAGCTCTGGACTAGGGGGGGCAGAGCAGTTCTTC
j_gene: TRBJ2-7; abundance: few; d_gene: -; v_gene: TRBV18; CDR3aa: CASSPTAGSYEQYF; CDR3nt: TGTGCCAGCTCACCTACTGCGGGCTCCTACGAGCAGTACTTC